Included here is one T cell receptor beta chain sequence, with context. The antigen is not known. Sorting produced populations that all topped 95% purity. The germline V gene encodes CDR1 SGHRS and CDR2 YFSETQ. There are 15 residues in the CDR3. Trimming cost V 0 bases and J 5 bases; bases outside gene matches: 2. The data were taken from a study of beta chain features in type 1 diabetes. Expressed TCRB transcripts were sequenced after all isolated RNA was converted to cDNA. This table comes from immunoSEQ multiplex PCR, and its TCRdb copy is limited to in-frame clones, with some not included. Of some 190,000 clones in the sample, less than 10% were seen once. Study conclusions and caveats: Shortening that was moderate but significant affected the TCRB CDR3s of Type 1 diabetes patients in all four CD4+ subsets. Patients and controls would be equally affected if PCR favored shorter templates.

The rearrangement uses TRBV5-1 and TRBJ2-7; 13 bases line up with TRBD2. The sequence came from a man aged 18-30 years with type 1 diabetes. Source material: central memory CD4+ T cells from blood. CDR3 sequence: CASSLGGTSGNEQYF. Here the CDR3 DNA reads TGCGCCAGCAGCTTGGGGGGGACTAGCGGGAACGAGCAGTACTTC.